This is a list of T cell receptor beta chains from one sample in a study of identical twins. TCRdb re-called the 5' RACE reads with MiXCR, one entry per CDR3 protein. Of approximately 590,000 distinct CDR3 sequences listed, approximately 10% are singletons. The same specimen was also included in a second study, on yellow fever vaccine responses in identical twins.

Sequencing input: PBMCs. These receptors were obtained from a woman under 30 in good health. Each CDR3 is given with its conserved first and last residue. Not all rows give a size; the values are once, few, many and, for expanded clones, a class.

>TRBJ2-1|-|13|TRBV12-3/TRBV12-4
CASTGGGRNEQFF
>TRBJ2-7|many|13|TRBV5-1
CASSSTGTNEQYF
>TRBJ1-1|-|14|TRBV18
CASSPSWGYTEAFF
>TRBJ2-2|few|12|TRBV28
CASKRPSGELFF
>TRBJ2-6|-|16|TRBV30
CAWSAPTGSGANVLTF
>TRBJ2-2|many|13|TRBV7-9
CASSLAPAGELFF
>TRBJ2-3|-|15|TRBV20-1
CSASTSGGASDTQYF
>TRBJ2-7|-|13|TRBV15
CATSRDRASEQYF
>TRBJ2-7|many|15|TRBV15
CATSNGLAGDYEQYF
>TRBJ2-3|many|15|TRBV11-2
CASSLQGGGTDTQYF
>TRBJ1-1|-|13|TRBV29-1
CSVRQGANTEAFF
>TRBJ2-7|-|16|TRBV7-2
CASSSGLAGGAGEQYF
>TRBJ2-7|-|15|TRBV21-1
CASSRPPIGRYEQYF
>TRBJ1-1|few|14|TRBV7-8
CASSLALTNTEAFF
>TRBJ2-7|-|17|TRBV7-2
CASSLVIAGDRPRGQYF
>TRBJ2-5|-|13|TRBV10-3
CATQDTAQETQYF
>TRBJ2-7|-|15|TRBV18
CASSPTGLSSYEQYF
>TRBJ2-1|many|15|TRBV3-1
CASSPSLSSYNEQFF
>TRBJ2-3|-|14|TRBV13
CASSPDGDPHTQYF
>TRBJ2-7|few|17|TRBV4-1
CASSQDPPGQATYEQYF
>TRBJ2-7|few|16|TRBV3-1
CASSHYGLAGSGEQYF
>TRBJ1-1|many|13|TRBV7-2
CASSEDIRTEAFF
>TRBJ2-5|few|13|TRBV7-2
CATPATPEETQYF
>TRBJ1-3|few|9|TRBV2
CASMWAIYF
>TRBJ2-3|many|17|TRBV7-2
CASRPYGGPLVADTQYF
>TRBJ2-7|few|13|TRBV20-1
CSARWASSSEQYF
>TRBJ2-5|-|16|TRBV5-1
CASSISGALGKETQYF
>TRBJ2-2|many|15|TRBV7-3
CASSRGGMNTGELFF
>TRBJ2-1|many|16|TRBV6-1
CASSDGGLGLQWEQFF
>TRBJ2-3|-|15|TRBV24-1
CATSLTSGRPDTQYF
>TRBJ1-1|-|14|TRBV11-1
CASSLTLGSAEAFF
>TRBJ2-1|many|15|TRBV12-3/TRBV12-4
CASSRTSGRDNEQFF
>TRBJ1-5|-|18|TRBV12-3/TRBV12-4
CASSLDLRRQGLIQPQHF
>TRBJ1-1|few|17|TRBV5-6
CASSFLTPRQGDTEAFF
>TRBJ1-1|-|15|TRBV4-2
CASSQDRLVTGEAFF
>TRBJ2-2|-|15|TRBV23-1
CASSHNGVAPGSFFF
>TRBJ2-5|few|13|TRBV29-1
CSVDRGLQETQYF
>TRBJ2-7|-|20|TRBV15
CATSTTGRLAGGPDPYEQYF
>TRBJ2-3|many|9|TRBV2
CASRPTPSF
>TRBJ2-7|few|13|TRBV28
CATSGAPIYEQYF
>TRBJ2-5|many|13|TRBV5-1
CASSGTGVETQYF
>TRBJ1-1|-|14|TRBV3-1
CASSQSAGTEEAFF
>TRBJ1-2|many|13|TRBV7-2
CASSYLGAGGYTF
>TRBJ2-5|-|16|TRBV7-3
CASSLQSGQGGETQYF
>TRBJ2-7|many|15|TRBV4-3
CASSPSPTASYEQYF
>TRBJ2-7|few|12|TRBV5-5
CASSLETGEQYF